This TCR beta chain derives from a study of T cell responses to AZD1222 COVID-19 vaccine listed by TCRdb under 2021. Background on the whole study: AZD1222 recipients with second doses at about 4 weeks or about 12 weeks were pooled, because spike-specific TCR depth and breadth did not differ between schedules. Trial participants were enrolled by age into subgroups of 18-55, 56-69 and 70-plus years, and about 150, 27 and 61 TCR-sequenced participants, respectively, were included in these subgroups. TCR sequencing was performed for roughly 250 trial participants, of whom 207 were given two doses of AZD1222 and approximately 25 were given two doses of MenACWY control vaccine.

What the authors observed across the whole study: Most participants were white British and females outnumbered males, and the authors suggested that clonal diversity may have been underestimated. After two AZD1222 doses, both the breadth and the depth of spike-specific TCRs were significantly higher than at day 0 and than in MenACWY recipients. Epitopes outside the regions mutated in the B.1.351 and B.1.1.7 variants were reportedly recognized by nearly half of the unique spike-specific TCRs. Vaccine-associated CD4 TCRs spanned the whole spike protein, with dominant responses in regions 160-218 and 743-854. Only a handful of AZD1222 recipients were SARS-CoV-2 seropositive at baseline, limiting conclusions about previously exposed vaccinees. The 56-69-year group was small, and its depth increase did not reach significance, likely because of low power. Because no day 14 peak-response samples were available, the repertoires could be characterized only after the peak T cell response.

This clone occurred once. Its specific antigen is unknown. Within one base of it there is no much larger clone, and no base qualities were kept. The sample's time point label is to be understood as: baseline before first vaccination. Vaccinee samples came from UK trials COV001 and COV002, including a single-blind randomized controlled phase 2/3 trial of AZD1222 (ChAdOx1 nCoV-19) in healthy adults. For TCRbeta chain sequencing, PBMC samples from trial participants were taken at day 0 and at day 28 after the second dose. The CDR3 regions of human TCRbeta chains were analyzed by immunosequencing. For the original study's pipeline: TCRs in the repertoires were compared against a reference library of SARS-CoV-2-specific TCRs that had been generated with the MIRA antigen-specificity platform. Breadth was defined as the fraction of unique TCRs that were SARS-CoV-2-associated. Depth was defined as the fraction of total T cells that were SARS-CoV-2-associated. Using the MIRA data, each spike-specific TCR was mapped to the spike region that the TCR reacts to and placed in a CD4 or CD8 class. Log10-transformed breadth and depth values were compared by one-way ANOVA with Sidak's multiple comparisons tests. The table comes from immuneACCESS by way of TCRdb, which keeps in-frame sequences with V and J called. Part of the clones is missing from these tables; in studies checked, under half for an unresolved V gene and the rest for unknown reasons. That table supplies the V and J calls and clone size; D and trimming were determined from the DNA. Counted in this sample were approximately 170,000 clones; approximately 90% of them appeared once. The ten largest clones take up less than 5.5% of the sample.

Trimming at the junction amounts to 6 bases on V and 1 base on J, and the germline ends lie 10 bases apart. Looking up the germline V gene yields CDR1 SNHLY and CDR2 FYNNEI. The CDR3 contains 14 residues, cysteine and phenylalanine counted. Left in the record is the CDR3 DNA by itself, 42 bases read in frame from the first base. This TCR came from an adult in good health. The sequence joins TRBV2 to TRBJ1-3; a confident D gene designation cannot be given. Material: peripheral blood, obtained on day 0 of AZD1222 vaccination. The CDR3 corresponds to CASRTTGSGNTIYF. DNA sequence: TGTGCCAGCAGGACTACGGGGTCTGGAAACACCATATATTTT.